This T cell receptor (beta chain) was captured in a study of Graves' ophthalmopathy and Graves' hyperthyroidism. Study at large: The collection of peripheral blood took place at initial diagnosis, before any treatment. Study-wide points: The blood repertoire also included most expanded thyroid clonotypes above 0.001 frequency. A 13-signature model separated ophthalmopathy from stable hyperthyroidism, just over 85% sensitivity, 80% to 83% specificity.

The authors amplified TCR beta CDR3 regions, and they did so from RNA transcripts for repertoire sequencing. First-round RT-PCR employed HTBI primers, with a second-round multiplex PCR after it. TCRdb analysed the multiplex PCR reads with MiXCR anew, one entry per CDR3 protein. Among roughly 500,000 distinct CDR3 sequences listed, roughly an eighth were seen once. This clonotype was seen repeatedly, ten times or more. Its antigen is unknown. V lost 2 bases to trimming and J lost 5 bases, with 15 bases between them. CDR1 is SGHVS, CDR2 FNYEAQ, per germline. The CDR3 totals 15 residues. This chain links TRBV7-6 with TRBJ2-5; D is perhaps TRBD2 (5 bases). Sequences were obtained from blood. This receptor was taken from a woman in her twenties or thirties with Graves' ophthalmopathy. CDR3 sequence reads: CASSLRPTSLETQYF. Here the CDR3 DNA reads TGTGCCAGCAGCTTAAGGCCAACTAGTTTGGAGACCCAGTACTTC.